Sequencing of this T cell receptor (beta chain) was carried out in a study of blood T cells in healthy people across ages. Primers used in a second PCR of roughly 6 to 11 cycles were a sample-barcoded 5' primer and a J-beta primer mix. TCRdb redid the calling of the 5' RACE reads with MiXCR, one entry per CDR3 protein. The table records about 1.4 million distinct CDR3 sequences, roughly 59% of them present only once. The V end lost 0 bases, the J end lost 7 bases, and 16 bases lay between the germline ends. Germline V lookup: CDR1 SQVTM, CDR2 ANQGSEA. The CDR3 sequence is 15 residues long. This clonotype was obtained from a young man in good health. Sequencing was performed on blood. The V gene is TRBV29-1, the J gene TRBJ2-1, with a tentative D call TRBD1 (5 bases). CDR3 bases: TGCAGCGTTGAAGATAGGAATCTCCAGGGTAATGAGCAGTTCTTC. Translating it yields CSVEDRNLQGNEQFF.